What follows is one T cell receptor (beta chain) and its context. The data belong to a study of cytotoxic CD8 clonotypes in ibrutinib-treated CLL. The CDR3 runs 13 residues. CDR1 SGHRS and CDR2 YFSETQ come from the germline V gene. V lost 0 bases to trimming and J lost 9 bases, with 12 bases between them. Profiling relied on immunoSEQ multiplex PCR, and the TCRdb table lists in-frame clones only, not all of them. Of 250,000 to 350,000 clones listed, 60% to 80% were seen once; the top ten hold about 6%. This receptor was taken from a human donor with chronic lymphocytic leukemia. The sequencing used PBMCs, collected at disease progression, from a patient treated with ibrutinib. V usage is TRBV5-1 and J usage is TRBJ1-2, with D hard to call. Here the CDR3 reads CASSLAGSPSYTF. CDR3 in DNA: TGCGCCAGCAGCTTGGCCGGTTCCCCAAGCTACACCTTC.